The rows below give T cell receptor beta chains drawn from one sample of a study of cytomegalovirus exposure and HLA in healthy donors. The method was immunoSEQ multiplex PCR; TCRdb's version includes in-frame clones alone and lacks a portion of them. The sample records 150,000 to 200,000 clones, almost 85% being singletons. The source material was PBMCs. These receptors were taken from a boy younger than 18 in good health and CMV-seronegative. Both conserved end residues are part of each CDR3. The order of the fields is V gene, D gene, clone size, J gene, CDR3 protein, CDR3 DNA. D genes are given only for firm matches. Size values are once, few and many counts, or a class for expanded clones, and some rows have none.

v_call: TRBV6-5; d_call: NA; clone_size: NA; j_call: TRBJ1-1; cdr3_aa: CASSYSPTGQSEAFF; cdr3_nt: TGTGCCAGCAGTTACTCCCCCACGGGTCAATCTGAAGCTTTCTTT
v_call: TRBV6-1; d_call: NA; clone_size: NA; j_call: TRBJ2-3; cdr3_aa: CASSLIEHEANTQYF; cdr3_nt: TGTGCCAGCAGTCTAATAGAGCATGAGGCAAATACGCAGTATTTT
v_call: TRBV15; d_call: NA; clone_size: NA; j_call: TRBJ2-5; cdr3_aa: CATSRGQRETQYF; cdr3_nt: TGTGCCACCAGCAGAGGACAGCGAGAGACCCAGTACTTC
v_call: TRBV27; d_call: NA; clone_size: NA; j_call: TRBJ1-4; cdr3_aa: CASSIIRDNRKKLFF; cdr3_nt: TGTGCCAGCAGTATAATCCGGGACAATCGAAAAAAACTGTTTTTT
v_call: TRBV28; d_call: NA; clone_size: once; j_call: TRBJ1-5; cdr3_aa: CASSLRSTFGQPQHF; cdr3_nt: TGTGCCAGCAGTTTAAGGTCGACATTTGGACAGCCCCAGCATTTT
v_call: TRBV7-6; d_call: TRBD1; clone_size: once; j_call: TRBJ1-3; cdr3_aa: CASSPVRLGTGPSGNTIYF; cdr3_nt: TGTGCCAGCAGCCCAGTGAGATTGGGGACAGGACCCTCTGGAAACACCATATATTTT
v_call: TRBV6-1; d_call: NA; clone_size: NA; j_call: TRBJ1-1; cdr3_aa: CASRRVFDTEAFF; cdr3_nt: TGTGCCAGCAGAAGAGTATTCGACACTGAAGCTTTCTTT
v_call: TRBV25-1; d_call: NA; clone_size: NA; j_call: TRBJ2-3; cdr3_aa: CASSDKRGHTDTQYF; cdr3_nt: TGTGCCAGCAGTGACAAGCGGGGACACACAGATACGCAGTATTTT
v_call: TRBV30; d_call: TRBD2; clone_size: NA; j_call: TRBJ2-2; cdr3_aa: CAWRSGGNTGELFF; cdr3_nt: TGTGCCTGGAGGAGCGGGGGGAACACCGGGGAGCTGTTTTTT
v_call: TRBV27; d_call: NA; clone_size: NA; j_call: TRBJ1-1; cdr3_aa: CASSLKGFVNTEAFF; cdr3_nt: TGTGCCAGCAGTTTAAAGGGGTTTGTGAACACTGAAGCTTTCTTT
v_call: TRBV6-6; d_call: TRBD2; clone_size: NA; j_call: TRBJ2-1; cdr3_aa: CASTSTSGRVDEQFF; cdr3_nt: TGTGCCAGCACTTCGACTAGCGGGAGGGTGGATGAGCAGTTCTTC
v_call: TRBV7-9; d_call: NA; clone_size: NA; j_call: TRBJ1-1; cdr3_aa: CASSSLGAVAFTEAFF; cdr3_nt: TGTGCCAGCAGCTCACTGGGGGCAGTCGCCTTCACTGAAGCTTTCTTT
v_call: TRBV29-1; d_call: NA; clone_size: NA; j_call: TRBJ1-3; cdr3_aa: CSAVPNSGNTIYF; cdr3_nt: TGCAGCGCAGTACCAAACTCTGGAAACACCATATATTTT
v_call: TRBV5-1; d_call: NA; clone_size: NA; j_call: TRBJ1-6; cdr3_aa: CASSSRQPNSPLHF; cdr3_nt: TGCGCCAGCAGCAGCCGACAGCCTAATTCACCCCTCCACTTT